This record looks at one TCR beta chain sequence and its context. Its antigen remains unidentified. Profiling relied on immunoSEQ multiplex PCR, and the TCRdb table lists in-frame clones only, not all of them. The data show about 140,000 clones, about 91% seen once. This entry comes from a study of cytotoxic CD8 clonotypes in ibrutinib-treated CLL. Study conclusions and caveats: Clonality correlated strongly with circulating CD8+ T cells and exceeded age-matched healthy donors at baseline.

V lost 4 bases, J lost 3 bases, and 13 bases lay in between. This CDR3 region has 14 residues. Germline CDR1 is SEHNR and CDR2 is FQNEAQ (reference sequence). The origin of this receptor is a human donor with chronic lymphocytic leukemia. The sample consisted of PBMCs, taken after 12 months of ibrutinib treatment. V is TRBV7-9 and J is TRBJ2-7; D gene ambiguous. The CDR3 bases are TGTGCCAGCAGCTCCCGACGGAACCTCTACGAGCAGTACTTC. Amino acids: CASSSRRNLYEQYF.